These 28 T cell receptor beta chains were sequenced from one sample in a study of beta chain features in type 1 diabetes. Expressed TCRB transcripts got sequenced, as all isolated RNA was reverse transcribed. The method was immunoSEQ multiplex PCR; TCRdb's version includes in-frame clones alone and lacks a portion of them. This sample has approximately 140,000 clones; roughly 48% occur once, and the top ten carry under 0.5%. Sequencing was carried out using Tregs from blood. The receptors were gathered from a man in his late teens or twenties in good health.

The chain uses TRBV27 and TRBJ1-2, with 7 bases fitting TRBD1. V trimming: 2 bases; J trimming: 1 base; junction bases outside the gene matches: 7. The germline V gene has CDR1 MNHEY and CDR2 SMNVEV (reference sequence). The CDR3 is 16 residues long. In DNA form, the CDR3 reads TGTGCCAGCAGTTTACGGAGGGACAGAAATAACTATGGCTACACCTTC. Translating it yields CASSLRRDRNNYGYTF.

This clone turned up a few times. The CDR3 here is CSADNGRELADTQYF. As DNA, the CDR3 is TGCAGCGCGGATAACGGACGGGAGTTGGCAGATACGCAGTATTTT. This chain links TRBV29-1 with TRBJ2-3; the D gene is possibly TRBD2 (6 bases). In germline, CDR1 is SQVTM, CDR2 ANQGSEA. V lost 7 bases and J lost 4, with 21 bases in between. The CDR3 consists of 15 residues.

This clone was seen a few times. The V gene is TRBV5-1, the J gene TRBJ2-3; TRBD2 aligns across 10 bases. Per the germline V gene, CDR1 is SGHRS and CDR2 is YFSETQ. The CDR3 has 16 residues. J lost 1 base, V lost 1 base, and 3 bases had no gene match. The CDR3 DNA reads as TGCGCCAGCAGCTTGAGGACTAGCGGAGGCACAGATACGCAGTATTTT. It yields the protein CASSLRTSGGTDTQYF.

About this clone: One base separates it from a far larger clone, so it is likely a read error. The sample holds other DNA sequences that translate to the same CDR3. The chain employs TRBV29-1 and TRBJ1-5, with 10 positions matching TRBD1. CDR3 size: 13 residues. CDR1 is SQVTM, CDR2 ANQGSEA, per germline. The DNA of the CDR3 is TGCAGCGTTGAGGGACAGGGGAATCAGCCCCAACATTTT. Its translation is CSVEGQGNQPQHF.

This clone appeared a few times. The rearrangement uses TRBV29-1 and TRBJ2-7; 8 bases are a match to TRBD1. The germline V gene has CDR1 SQVTM and CDR2 ANQGSEA. CDR3 length equals 14 residues. J gave up 5 bases and V 4 bases, and 10 bases lay outside the gene matches. CDR3 DNA sequence: TGCAGCGTTGTAGTTACAGGGGGTGGACACGAGCAGTACTTC. Translated, it gives CSVVVTGGGHEQYF.

The chain is built from TRBV30 and TRBJ1-4; the D gene is possibly TRBD1 (6 bases). V lost 3 bases, J lost 8 bases, and 13 bases lay in between. In germline, CDR1 is GTSNPN, CDR2 SVGIG (reference sequence). The length of the CDR3 is 13 residues. The DNA for the CDR3 is TGTGCCTGGAGCCCAGGGGATTTGGAAAAACTGTTTTTT. Translation gives CAWSPGDLEKLFF.

The table lists this clone with a count of one. V is TRBV6-5 and J is TRBJ1-4, with D maybe TRBD1 (6 bases). In germline, CDR1 is MNHEY, CDR2 SVGAGI. The CDR3 is 15 amino acids. V was pared by 3 bases and J by 7 bases, with 15 bases between. Here the CDR3 reads CASSYRGRVGEKLFF. The CDR3 DNA reads TGTGCCAGCAGTTATAGGGGGAGGGTTGGTGAAAAACTGTTTTTT.

This sequence joins TRBV9 and TRBJ2-2; no reliable D call. V gave up 0 bases and J gave up 6 bases, with 9 bases separating them. This CDR3 region has 14 residues. Germline values: CDR1 SGDLS, CDR2 YYNGEE. CDR3 bases: TGTGCCAGCAGCGTAGGAACGGGTTCCGGGGAGCTGTTTTTT. The encoded protein is CASSVGTGSGELFF.

V gene TRBV9 combines with J gene TRBJ2-3; TRBD2 agrees at 7 bases. The CDR3 contains 15 residues. J lost 2 bases, V lost 3 bases, and 6 bases had no gene match. Germline CDR1 and CDR2: SGDLS and YYNGEE. As DNA, the CDR3 is TGTGCCAGCAGCGGGTCCGCGGGGGTCACAGATACGCAGTATTTT. Its protein product is CASSGSAGVTDTQYF.

The genes are TRBV4-2 and TRBJ1-5; 7 bases map to TRBD1. The junction had 4 bases not matched to a gene; V was cut back by 6 bases and J by 5 bases. Germline assignment: CDR1 LGHNA and CDR2 YNFKEQ. CDR3 length: 13 residues. The CDR3: CASSSTGYQPQHF. As DNA, the CDR3 is TGTGCCAGCAGTTCGACAGGGTATCAGCCCCAGCATTTT.

The V and J genes are TRBV6-5 and TRBJ2-5; the match to TRBD2 covers 8 bases. The end of the DNA is better explained by TRBJ2-7, so the J call may be wrong. CDR1 and CDR2 (germline): MNHEY, SVGAGI. The CDR3 is 14 amino acids. The DNA for the CDR3 is TGTGCCAGCAGTTACCGGGAGGGATTTTACGAGCAGTACTTC. Amino acid sequence: CASSYREGFYEQYF.

This clone turned up a few times. In DNA, the CDR3 is TGTGCCAGCAGCAGACAGATGAACACTGAAGCTTTCTTT. Translation gives CASSRQMNTEAFF. This chain uses TRBV7-3 with TRBJ1-1; the D gene is possibly TRBD1 (5 bases). The germline CDR1 and CDR2 sequences are SGHTA and FQGTGA. V was pared by 5 bases and J by 0 bases, with 7 bases between. The CDR3 covers 13 residues.

The chain uses TRBV7-9 and TRBJ1-2; D gene unclear. Germline CDR1 reads SEHNR; CDR2 reads FQNEAQ (reference sequence). V was clipped by 3 bases and J by 5 bases, with 10 bases between them. This CDR3 comprises 13 residues. CDR3 sequence: CASSFPHGYGYTF. CDR3 coding DNA: TGTGCCAGCAGCTTTCCCCACGGTTATGGCTACACCTTC.

The rearrangement links TRBV7-2 to TRBJ1-2; 7 nucleotides align to TRBD1. The CDR3 runs to 13 residues. CDR1 is SGHTA, CDR2 FQGNSA, per germline. The junction had 5 bases not matched to a gene; V was cut back by 5 bases and J by 5 bases. The CDR3 here is CASSPGQRYGYTF. For the CDR3, the DNA is TGTGCCAGCAGCCCGGGACAGCGATATGGCTACACCTTC.

The rearrangement uses TRBV11-2 and TRBJ2-1, with D maybe TRBD2 (5 bases). Trimming left V 8 bases short and J 4 bases short, with 15 bases between. Germline V gene lookup returns CDR1 SGHAT and CDR2 FQNNGV. This CDR3 has 14 residues. The CDR3 loop is CASSLALSYNEQFF. The CDR3 region has the DNA TGTGCCAGCTCCCTAGCTCTTTCTTACAATGAGCAGTTCTTC.

The rearrangement links TRBV5-6 to TRBJ1-1; 9 bases fit TRBD1. V was pared by 5 bases and J by 6 bases, with 11 bases of the junction left unmatched. Germline values: CDR1 SGHDT, CDR2 YYEEEE. This CDR3 is built from 15 residues. The chain's CDR3 is CASREWDREWSEAFF. The CDR3 nucleotides read TGTGCCAGCAGGGAATGGGACAGGGAATGGTCTGAAGCTTTCTTT.

V usage is TRBV10-3 and J usage is TRBJ2-7; 7 bases agree with TRBD2. V shed 4 bases and J 3 bases; nucleotides not matched to a gene: 6. Germline CDR1 is ENHRY and CDR2 is SYGVKD. This CDR3 comprises 14 residues. CDR3 DNA sequence: TGTGCCATCAGTGGGCGAAGCGGGATCTACGAGCAGTACTTC. Protein sequence: CAISGRSGIYEQYF.

This clone has just a few counts. This sequence joins TRBV27 and TRBJ2-7; 10 nucleotides match TRBD1. The CDR3 is 13 amino acids. J lost 9 bases, V lost 5 bases, and 7 bases had no gene match. Germline values: CDR1 MNHEY, CDR2 SMNVEV (reference sequence). CDR3 DNA: TGTGCCAGCAGTCGGGACAGGGGTACGGTGCAGTACTTC. It is translated as CASSRDRGTVQYF.

V is TRBV7-9 and J is TRBJ1-6; TRBD1 matches 7 bases. V shed 4 bases and J 8 bases; nucleotides not matched to a gene: 8. The CDR3 covers 15 residues. Germline loops: CDR1 SEHNR, CDR2 FQNEAQ (reference sequence). CDR3 in amino acids: CASSSQGSGYSPLHF. The CDR3 region has the DNA TGTGCCAGCAGCTCACAGGGGTCCGGGTATTCACCCCTCCACTTT. Based on the CDR3 plus reference TRBV7-9 and TRBJ1-6, the full variable domain is DTGVSQNPRHKITKRGQNVTFRCDPISEHNRLYWYRQTLGQGPEFLTYFQNEAQLEKSRLLSDRFSAERPKGSFSTLEIQRTEQGDSAMYLCASSSQGSGYSPLHFGNGTRLTVT.

There are a few counts of this clone. The chain is built from TRBV29-1 and TRBJ1-2, with D tentatively TRBD1 (5 bases). The germline V and J ends were trimmed by 0 bases and 5 bases, with 16 bases remaining between them. From germline, CDR1 is SQVTM and CDR2 ANQGSEA. The CDR3 is made up of 15 amino acids. The CDR3 DNA is TGCAGCGTTGAAGATCTGACACGGGGGGTTTATGGCTACACCTTC. Translated, it gives CSVEDLTRGVYGYTF.

The rearrangement links TRBV7-2 to TRBJ2-7; TRBD2 aligns across 8 bases. Trimming removed 7 bases from V and 0 bases from J; junction bases left unmatched: 5. Germline loops: CDR1 SGHTA, CDR2 FQGNSA. The CDR3 sequence is 14 residues long. The CDR3 reads CASTGGVPSYEQYF. CDR3 sequence (DNA): TGTGCCAGCACGGGGGGGGTCCCCTCCTACGAGCAGTACTTC.

The V call is TRBV4-1, the J call TRBJ2-6; weak D call: TRBD2 (7 bases). Germline V gene sequence: CDR1 MGHRA, CDR2 YSYEKL. CDR3 length: 16 amino acids. The germline V and J ends were trimmed by 4 bases and 4 bases, with 14 bases remaining between them. The CDR3 loop is CASSPPRGLGANVLTF. The CDR3 DNA follows: TGCGCCAGCAGCCCGCCGCGGGGGCTCGGGGCCAACGTCCTGACTTTC.

The chain carries TRBV6-5 and TRBJ1-6, with TRBD1 identical over 7 bases. The CDR3 has 13 residues. J was trimmed by 10 bases and V by 0 bases; bases with no gene match: 0. CDR1 and CDR2 (germline): MNHEY, SVGAGI. The CDR3 DNA reads TGTGCCAGCAGTTACTCGACAGGGTCACCCCTCCACTTT. It codes for CASSYSTGSPLHF.

This rearrangement joins TRBV4-3 to TRBJ2-7; TRBD1 agrees at 7 bases. This CDR3 contains 14 residues. CDR1 and CDR2 from the germline V gene are LGHNA and YSLEER. J was trimmed by 1 base and V by 4 bases; bases with no gene match: 4. CDR3: CASSLWDSSYEQYF. CDR3 in DNA: TGCGCCAGCAGCCTATGGGACAGTTCCTACGAGCAGTACTTC.

The chain links TRBV27 to TRBJ2-3; 14 positions match TRBD2. Germline CDR1 reads MNHEY; CDR2 reads SMNVEV (reference sequence). V trimming: 6 bases; J trimming: 2 bases; junction bases outside the gene matches: 13. CDR3 length: 19 residues. Here the CDR3 DNA reads TGTGCCAGCAGCACATTCCCGGGACTAGCGGGGGCGCTCACAGATACGCAGTATTTT. Protein: CASSTFPGLAGALTDTQYF.

The chain employs TRBV19 and TRBJ2-2, with D possibly being TRBD1 (6 bases). The CDR3 extends over 15 amino acids. Germline assignment: CDR1 LNHDA and CDR2 SQIVND (reference sequence). V was clipped by 7 bases and J by 2 bases, with 14 bases between them. DNA of the CDR3: TGTGCCAGTACCCGGTCAGGGGTTAACACCGGGGAGCTGTTTTTT. Protein sequence: CASTRSGVNTGELFF.

The chain combines TRBV7-9 with TRBJ2-4, with 9 bases aligning to TRBD1. This CDR3 has 14 residues. Trimming took 4 bases from V and 5 from J; bases not matched to a gene: 3. The germline V gene encodes CDR1 SEHNR and CDR2 FQNEAQ (reference sequence). The CDR3 here is CASSSTGGENIQYF. The CDR3 nucleotides read TGTGCCAGCAGCTCTACAGGGGGCGAAAACATTCAGTACTTC.

The chain joins TRBV6-5 to TRBJ1-1; a weak D match, TRBD1 (6 bases). The germline V gene has CDR1 MNHEY and CDR2 SVGAGI. With 4 bases removed from V and 6 bases from J, the gap between germline ends came to 21 bases. The CDR3 is 16 residues long. CDR3 DNA: TGTGCCAGCAGTTCCCCCCGGGGACAAATCAGCGCTGAAGCTTTCTTT. This gives the protein CASSSPRGQISAEAFF.